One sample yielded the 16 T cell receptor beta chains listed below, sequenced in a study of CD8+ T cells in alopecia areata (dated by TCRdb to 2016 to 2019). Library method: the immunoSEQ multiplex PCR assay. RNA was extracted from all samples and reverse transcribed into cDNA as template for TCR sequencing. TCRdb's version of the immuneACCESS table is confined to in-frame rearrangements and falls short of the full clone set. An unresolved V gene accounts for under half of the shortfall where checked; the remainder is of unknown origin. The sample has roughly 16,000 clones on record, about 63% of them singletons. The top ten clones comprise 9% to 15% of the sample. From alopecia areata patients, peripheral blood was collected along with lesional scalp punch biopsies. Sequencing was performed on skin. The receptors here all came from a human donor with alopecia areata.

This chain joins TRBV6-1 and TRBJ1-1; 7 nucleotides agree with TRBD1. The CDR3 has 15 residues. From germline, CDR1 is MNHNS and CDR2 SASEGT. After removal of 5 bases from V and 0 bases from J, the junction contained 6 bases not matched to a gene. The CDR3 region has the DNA TGTGCCAGCAGTTGGACAGGCTTGATGAACACTGAAGCTTTCTTT. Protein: CASSWTGLMNTEAFF.

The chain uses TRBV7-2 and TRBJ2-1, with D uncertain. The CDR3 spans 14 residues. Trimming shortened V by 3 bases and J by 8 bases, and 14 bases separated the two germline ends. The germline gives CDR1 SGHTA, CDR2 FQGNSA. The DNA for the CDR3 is TGTGCCAGCAGCTTCTCGCTCTCCCAGGATGAGCAGTTCTTC. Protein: CASSFSLSQDEQFF.

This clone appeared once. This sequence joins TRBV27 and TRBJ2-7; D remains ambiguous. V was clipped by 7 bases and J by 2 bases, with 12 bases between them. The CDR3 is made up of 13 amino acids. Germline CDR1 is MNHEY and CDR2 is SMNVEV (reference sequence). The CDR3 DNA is TGTGCCAGCATGCCGTCTGAACCCTACGAGCAGTACTTC. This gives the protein CASMPSEPYEQYF.

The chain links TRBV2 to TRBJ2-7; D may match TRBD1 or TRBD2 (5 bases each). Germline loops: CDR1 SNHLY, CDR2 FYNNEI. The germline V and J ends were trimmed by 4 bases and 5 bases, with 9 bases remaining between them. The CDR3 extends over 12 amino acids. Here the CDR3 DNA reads TGTGCCAGCAGTGCCAGAGGGGACGAGCAGTACTTC. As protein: CASSARGDEQYF.

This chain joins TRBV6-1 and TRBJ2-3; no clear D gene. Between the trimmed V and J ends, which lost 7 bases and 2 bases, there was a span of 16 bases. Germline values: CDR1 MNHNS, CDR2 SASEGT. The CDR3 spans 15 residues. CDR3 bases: TGTGCCAGCACCCTTCTCGTGAGCGCCACAGATACGCAGTATTTT. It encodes CASTLLVSATDTQYF.

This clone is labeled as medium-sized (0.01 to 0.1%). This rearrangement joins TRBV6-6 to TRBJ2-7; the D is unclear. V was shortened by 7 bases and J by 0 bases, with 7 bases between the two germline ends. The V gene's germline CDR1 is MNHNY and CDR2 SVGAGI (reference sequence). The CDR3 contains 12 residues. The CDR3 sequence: CASTQSSYEQYF. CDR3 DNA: TGTGCCAGCACCCAGAGCTCCTACGAGCAGTACTTC.

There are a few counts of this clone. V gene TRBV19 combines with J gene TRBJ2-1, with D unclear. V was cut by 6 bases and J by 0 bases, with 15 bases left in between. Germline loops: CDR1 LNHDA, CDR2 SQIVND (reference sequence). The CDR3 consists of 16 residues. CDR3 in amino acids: CASSSPSTSSYNEQFF. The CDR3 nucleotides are TGTGCCAGTAGCAGCCCCTCTACAAGCTCCTACAATGAGCAGTTCTTC.

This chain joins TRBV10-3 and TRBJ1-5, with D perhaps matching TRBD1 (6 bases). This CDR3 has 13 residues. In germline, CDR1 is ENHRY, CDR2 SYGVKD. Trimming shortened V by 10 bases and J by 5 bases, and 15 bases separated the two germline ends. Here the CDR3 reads CATKPGADQPQHF. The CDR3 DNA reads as TGTGCCACCAAACCAGGGGCCGATCAGCCCCAGCATTTT.

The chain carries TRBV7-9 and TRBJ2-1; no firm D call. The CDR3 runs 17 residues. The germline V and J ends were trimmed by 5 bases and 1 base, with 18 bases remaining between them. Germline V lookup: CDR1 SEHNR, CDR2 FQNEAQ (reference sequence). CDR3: CASSLRSGPTSYNEQFF. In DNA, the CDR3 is TGTGCCAGCAGCCTCCGTTCCGGCCCAACATCCTACAATGAGCAGTTCTTC.

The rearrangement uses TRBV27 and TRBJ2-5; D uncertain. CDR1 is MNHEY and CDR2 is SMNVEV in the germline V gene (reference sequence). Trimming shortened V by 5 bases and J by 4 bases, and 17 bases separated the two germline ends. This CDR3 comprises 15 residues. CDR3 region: CASSRWTRVSETQYF. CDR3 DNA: TGTGCCAGCAGTCGATGGACCCGGGTGTCAGAGACCCAGTACTTC.

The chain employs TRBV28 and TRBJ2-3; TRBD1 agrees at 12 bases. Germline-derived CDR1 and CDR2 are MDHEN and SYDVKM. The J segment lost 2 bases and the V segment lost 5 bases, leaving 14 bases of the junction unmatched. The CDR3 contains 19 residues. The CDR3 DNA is TGTGCCAGCAGTCTGGCCATCGGGACAGGGGGCAAGGTCACAGATACGCAGTATTTT. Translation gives CASSLAIGTGGKVTDTQYF.

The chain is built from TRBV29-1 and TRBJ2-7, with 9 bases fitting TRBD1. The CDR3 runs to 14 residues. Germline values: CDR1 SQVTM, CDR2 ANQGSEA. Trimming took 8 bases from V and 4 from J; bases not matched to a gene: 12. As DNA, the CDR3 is TGCAGCCCCGTATACGGACAGGGGAGTTACGAGCAGTACTTC. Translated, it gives CSPVYGQGSYEQYF.

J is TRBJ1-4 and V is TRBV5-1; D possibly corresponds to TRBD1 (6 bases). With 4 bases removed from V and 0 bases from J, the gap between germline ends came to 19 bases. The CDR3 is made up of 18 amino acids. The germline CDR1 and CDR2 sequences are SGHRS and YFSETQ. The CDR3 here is CASSLIPRNRATNEKLFF. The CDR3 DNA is TGCGCCAGCAGCCTCATACCGCGGAACAGGGCAACTAATGAAAAACTGTTTTTT.

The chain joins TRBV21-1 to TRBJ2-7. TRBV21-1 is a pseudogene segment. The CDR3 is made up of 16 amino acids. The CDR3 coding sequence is TGTGCCAGCAGCAAAGTCGAGACGGAGAGGATGGGGGAGCAGTACTTC. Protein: CASSKVETERMGEQYF.

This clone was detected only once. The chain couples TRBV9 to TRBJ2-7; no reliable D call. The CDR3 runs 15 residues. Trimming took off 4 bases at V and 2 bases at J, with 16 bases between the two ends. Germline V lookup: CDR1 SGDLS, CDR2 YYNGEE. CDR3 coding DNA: TGTGCCAGCAGCCCCTCTAAGATGCCAGCCTACGAGCAGTACTTC. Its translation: CASSPSKMPAYEQYF.

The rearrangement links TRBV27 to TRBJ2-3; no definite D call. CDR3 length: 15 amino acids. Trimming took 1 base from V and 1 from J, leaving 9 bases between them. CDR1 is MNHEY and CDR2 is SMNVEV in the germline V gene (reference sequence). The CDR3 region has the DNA TGTGCCAGCAGTTTATGGACGGCGGGCACAGATACGCAGTATTTT. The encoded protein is CASSLWTAGTDTQYF.